The 18 T cell receptor beta chains in this list originate from one sample, sequenced in a study of identical twins. From the 5' RACE reads, TCRdb called clonotypes with MiXCR, one entry per CDR3 protein. The sample has around 1.7 million distinct CDR3 sequences, roughly a third seen once. The sample taken for sequencing was cord blood. Every receptor here comes from a newborn girl in good health.

This clonotype was detected only once. V and J are TRBV20-1 and TRBJ1-1; no clear D gene. Germline lookup yields CDR1 DFQATT and CDR2 SNEGSKA (reference sequence). This CDR3 region has 13 residues. The V end was cut by 8 bases, the J end by 4 bases, with 17 bases between. The chain's CDR3 is CSSPPGEGTEAFF. DNA for the CDR3: TGCAGTTCACCCCCGGGTGAGGGCACTGAAGCTTTCTTT.

The table lists this clonotype with a few counts. The rearrangement uses TRBV2 and TRBJ1-1; D is undetermined. This CDR3 has 11 amino acids. The ends were cut back, 4 bases at V and 5 bases at J, with 5 bases in the middle. In germline, CDR1 is SNHLY, CDR2 FYNNEI. Here the CDR3 reads CASSAVTEAFF. The DNA for the CDR3 is TGTGCCAGCAGTGCGGTGACTGAAGCTTTCTTT.

This clonotype appeared many times. The chain is built from TRBV28 and TRBJ1-1; TRBD1 is a possible D gene (6 bases). The CDR3 spans 15 residues. Trimming pared 4 bases from V and 0 bases from J, leaving 12 bases between. Looked up from germline, CDR1 is MDHEN and CDR2 is SYDVKM. DNA for the CDR3: TGTGCCAGCAGTTCTCCCGGGACACTGAACACTGAAGCTTTCTTT. It codes for CASSSPGTLNTEAFF. Together with reference TRBV28 and TRBJ1-1, the CDR3 gives the full variable domain: DVKVTQSSRYLVKRTGEKVFLECVQDMDHENMFWYRQDPGLGLRLIYFSYDVKMKEKGDIPEGYSVSREKKERFSLILESASTNQTSMYLCASSSPGTLNTEAFFGQGTRLTVV.

This clonotype has ten or more counts. The V gene is TRBV20-1, the J gene TRBJ2-7; TRBD2 agrees at 8 bases. V lost 5 bases, J lost 0 bases, and 3 bases stayed unmatched. The germline CDR1 and CDR2 sequences are DFQATT and SNEGSKA (reference sequence). The CDR3 covers 13 residues. The CDR3 coding sequence is TGCAGTGCTGCCGGGACTAGCTCCTACGAGCAGTACTTC. It is translated as CSAAGTSSYEQYF.

CDR3 bases: TGTGCCAGCAGCGCCAATTTTAACACTGAAGCTTTCTTT. Translating it yields CASSANFNTEAFF. The chain joins TRBV27 to TRBJ1-1; D call uncertain. This CDR3 is built from 13 residues. CDR1 MNHEY and CDR2 SMNVEV come from the germline V gene (reference sequence). Trimming removed 6 bases at V and 2 bases at J, with 10 bases between.

This clonotype was counted only a few times. The J gene is TRBJ1-1, the V gene TRBV7-9; 8 bases match TRBD1. The ends lost 11 bases at V and 5 bases at J; junction bases unmatched: 13. The CDR3 length is 14 residues. The V gene's germline CDR1 is SEHNR and CDR2 FQNEAQ (reference sequence). CDR3 loop: CAVRGRGQETEAFF. CDR3 in DNA: TGTGCCGTGCGTGGGAGGGGACAGGAGACTGAAGCTTTCTTT.

This clonotype turned up a few times. The rearrangement joins TRBV4-2 to TRBJ2-5; TRBD2 matches at 14 bases. The DNA end lines up better with TRBJ2-7; the J call may be wrong. CDR1 and CDR2 (germline): LGHNA, YNFKEQ. The CDR3 covers 16 residues. The DNA of the CDR3 is TGTGCCAGCAGCCATGCCGGACTAGCGGGAGGTGTCGAGCAGTACTTC. This gives the protein CASSHAGLAGGVEQYF.

The chain carries TRBV28 and TRBJ1-3; D is ambiguous. Germline V gene sequence: CDR1 MDHEN, CDR2 SYDVKM. With 2 bases removed from V and 4 bases from J, the gap between germline ends came to 15 bases. There are 16 residues in the CDR3. CDR3 sequence reads: CASSLAGRTKGNTIYF. The CDR3 nucleotides are TGTGCCAGCAGTTTAGCTGGACGGACGAAAGGAAACACCATATATTTT.

This clonotype has just a few counts. V and J are TRBV4-1 and TRBJ2-3; 9 nucleotides agree with TRBD2. The CDR3 extends over 17 amino acids. In germline, CDR1 is MGHRA, CDR2 YSYEKL. V shed 0 bases, J shed 2 bases, and the junction held 6 bases outside the gene matches. CDR3 nucleotide sequence: TGCGCCAGCAGCCAAGATTTGGAGCGGGGGGTCACAGATACGCAGTATTTT. Translating gives CASSQDLERGVTDTQYF.

This clonotype was observed many times. V usage is TRBV13 and J usage is TRBJ1-2, with a tentative D call TRBD1 (6 bases). Trimming cost V 5 bases and J 3 bases, with 13 bases left between them. This CDR3 is 14 amino acids long. Germline V gives CDR1 PRHDT, CDR2 FYEKMQ (reference sequence). The CDR3 DNA follows: TGTGCCAGCAGCGGTACAGGGTCCTACTATGGCTACACCTTC. Encoded protein: CASSGTGSYYGYTF. The full variable domain, in which reference TRBV13 and TRBJ1-2 provide the parts outside the CDR3, is AAGVIQSPRHLIKEKRETATLKCYPIPRHDTVYWYQQGPGQDPQFLISFYEKMQSDKGSIPDRFSAQQFSDYHSELNMSSLELGDSALYFCASSGTGSYYGYTFGSGTRLTVV.

This clonotype was seen only a few times. The chain is built from TRBV4-1 and TRBJ1-5; D gene unclear. The CDR3 consists of 16 residues. The V gene's germline CDR1 is MGHRA and CDR2 YSYEKL. The ends were cut back, 1 base at V and 0 bases at J, with 10 bases in the middle. CDR3: CASSQAEAYSNQPQHF. DNA for the CDR3: TGCGCCAGCAGCCAAGCTGAAGCCTATAGCAATCAGCCCCAGCATTTT.

As to this clonotype: Just one base apart from a much larger clone, this may be a read error. The chain links TRBV10-3 to TRBJ2-1; weak D call: TRBD1 (6 bases). Germline CDR1 and CDR2: ENHRY and SYGVKD. The length of the CDR3 is 13 residues. V was cut by 5 bases and J by 10 bases, with 15 bases left in between. CDR3 sequence (DNA): TGTGCCATCAGTAGGGACACCTCCTACGAGCAGTTCTTC. Its protein is CAISRDTSYEQFF.

The rearrangement links TRBV6-8 to TRBJ2-7, with TRBD2 as a possible D gene (6 bases). The germline V gene encodes CDR1 MNHGY and CDR2 SAAAGT. The CDR3 spans 17 residues. V lost 4 bases to trimming and J lost 1 base, with 20 bases between them. CDR3 nucleotides: TGTGCCAGCAGTTGGAGTAGCGGAGACCCGCGGTCCTACGAGCAGTACTTC. Its translation: CASSWSSGDPRSYEQYF.

The DNA for the CDR3 is TGCGCCAGCAGCCCACCTAGCGGGAGGACCTACGAGCAGTACTTC. Amino acid sequence: CASSPPSGRTYEQYF. This chain uses TRBV5-1 with TRBJ2-7; 11 bases align to TRBD2. This CDR3 spans 15 amino acids. Looked up from germline, CDR1 is SGHRS and CDR2 is YFSETQ. V lost 4 bases, J lost 2 bases, and 5 bases stayed unmatched.

The J gene is TRBJ2-4, the V gene TRBV6-1; TRBD1 matches at 9 bases. This CDR3 is built from 15 residues. The V segment lost 6 bases and the J segment 8 bases; nucleotides outside the gene matches: 11. Germline CDR1 and CDR2: MNHNS and SASEGT. DNA for the CDR3: TGTGCCAGCAGCGCCGGGACAGGGTATTGGGACATTCAGTACTTC. Encoded protein: CASSAGTGYWDIQYF.

This clonotype has a handful of counts. This chain connects TRBV5-5 to TRBJ1-1; TRBD1 matches at 7 bases. CDR3 length: 14 amino acids. Germline CDR1 SGHKS, CDR2 YYEKEE (reference sequence). The V segment lost 2 bases and the J segment 7 bases; nucleotides outside the gene matches: 8. DNA for the CDR3: TGTGCCAGCAGCTTACAGGGGTCGCCATTTGAAGCTTTCTTT. It specifies CASSLQGSPFEAFF.

This clonotype occurred a few times. The V gene is TRBV3-1, the J gene TRBJ2-2, with 9 bases fitting TRBD2. CDR3 length: 18 residues. CDR1 and CDR2 (germline): LGHDT, YNNKEL (reference sequence). V was clipped by 1 base and J by 1 base; unmatched bases: 7. The CDR3, as DNA: TGTGCCAGCAGCCAAGTAGGAACGACTAGCGGGAACACCGGGGAGCTGTTTTTT. Translated, it gives CASSQVGTTSGNTGELFF. The entire variable domain, with the rest obtained from reference TRBV3-1 and TRBJ2-2, is as follows: DTAVSQTPKYLVTQMGNDKSIKCEQNLGHDTMYWYKQDSKKFLKIMFSYNNKELIINETVPNRFSPKSPDKAHLNLHINSLELGDSAVYFCASSQVGTTSGNTGELFFGEGSRLTVL.

The chain links TRBV13 to TRBJ2-3; TRBD2 matches 8 bases. J was trimmed by 1 base and V by 0 bases; bases with no gene match: 6. The V gene's germline CDR1 is PRHDT and CDR2 FYEKMQ (reference sequence). The CDR3 contains 17 residues. Written as DNA, the CDR3 is TGTGCCAGCAGCTTAGGTGGGCGGGGGGAGGGCACAGATACGCAGTATTTT. This translates into CASSLGGRGEGTDTQYF.